Each of the 2 T cell receptor beta chains below was sequenced from the same sample in a study of T cells in Graves' hyperthyroidism and ophthalmopathy. Amplified TCR beta CDR3 regions derived from RNA transcripts. In the first-round RT-PCR of the TCR CDR3, the HTBI primer set was used. TCRdb independently ran MiXCR on the multiplex PCR reads; one entry per CDR3 protein. The table lists fewer than 550,000 distinct CDR3 sequences, around 22% of them singletons. Input material: blood. The source is a woman in her 30s with Graves' ophthalmopathy.

J is TRBJ1-2 and V is TRBV20-1; D gene ambiguous. V was pared by 2 bases and J by 2 bases, with 15 bases between. This CDR3 has 15 amino acids. Per germline, CDR1 DFQATT and CDR2 SNEGSKA (reference sequence). CDR3 DNA sequence: TGCAGTGCTAGAAGTTACAGCCTACTCAACTATGGCTACACCTTC. Translation gives CSARSYSLLNYGYTF.

This clonotype was found many times. This chain uses TRBV4-1 with TRBJ1-1; D perhaps matches TRBD1 (5 bases). Trimming left V 0 bases short and J 4 bases short, with 15 bases between. In germline, CDR1 is MGHRA, CDR2 YSYEKL. The CDR3 spans 16 residues. CDR3: CASSQDSLGARTEAFF. The CDR3 nucleotides read TGCGCCAGCAGCCAAGATAGTTTAGGGGCCCGCACTGAAGCTTTCTTT.